Listed below are T cell receptor beta chains from one sample, sequenced in a study of blood T cell repertoires in COVID-19. TCRdb's copy holds only in-frame clones and misses some; the assay was immunoSEQ multiplex PCR. The sample records 63,000 or so clones, 70% to 85% being singletons. Input material: peripheral blood. The receptors stem from a man older than 75 with active COVID-19. The CDR3 runs from the conserved cysteine through the conserved F or W.

>TRBV11-2
CASSWGVRGKNIQYF
>TRBV6-5
CASSYSGLYGYTF
>TRBV6-5
CASSPGEGPYEQYF
>TRBV5-6
CASSGGQATNEKLFF
>TRBV6-6
CASSYPTGRGNQPQHF
>TRBV12-5
CASGLGTGVEAFF
>TRBV6-1
CASSEGWRSGELFF
>TRBV6-2/TRBV6-3
CASSLRLAASTDTQYF
>TRBV29-1
CSVERELADTQYF
>TRBV3-1/TRBV3-2
CASSQVGAQNGYTF
>TRBV11-3
CASSLAATSGSGNEQFF
>TRBV3-1/TRBV3-2
CASSQALSWPRGTIYF
>TRBV5-1
CASSSTHMNTEAFF
>TRBV9
CASSTEAGFTYEQYF
>TRBV3-1/TRBV3-2
CASSQGLAGAVTEQFF
>TRBV29-1
CSVETGQAKNIQYF
>TRBV4-3
CASSQDLGGMGGANVLTF
>TRBV19
CASSPGQGVNNSPLHF
>TRBV6-2/TRBV6-3
CASSYTFVAEDYGYAF
>TRBV12-3/TRBV12-4
CASGLNSGNTIYF
>TRBV28
CASSLLLGPFNEQFF